This T cell receptor (beta chain) was sequenced for a study of T-cell memory formation after mild COVID-19 listed by TCRdb under 2021. General notes on the study: TCR sequence clusters from the two donors were largely donor specific. Longitudinal TCRalpha and TCRbeta repertoire sequencing tracked T-cell clones expanding and contracting after mild COVID-19 in a couple of donors. The cohort was made up of two young adult volunteers, one female and one male, who were previously healthy.

Ficoll-Paque density gradient centrifugation was the method used to isolate PBMCs. The data were produced on an Illumina NovaSeq 6000. TCRalpha and TCRbeta cDNA libraries were constructed by 5'RACE with constant-segment primers, with sample barcodes and unique molecular identifiers being introduced. Trizol reagent was used to extract RNA from every sample. Library amplification was performed in two PCR steps, and a second sample barcode and Illumina TruSeq adapters were introduced in the second step. Sequencing of the libraries was done on an Illumina NovaSeq, producing 2 x 150 bp paired-end reads. Per the authors' processing: Demultiplexing of reads and collapsing into UMI-guided consensus sequences were performed with migec v1.2.7. Using mixcr v2.1.11, the UMI consensuses were aligned to TRA and TRB V and J templates and assembled into clonotypes. Clonotypes were classified as expanded or contracted when called significant by both edgeR and NoisET, with noise models trained on biological replicates. For edgeR calls, a false discovery rate-adjusted p below 0.01 and a log2 fold-change threshold of 1 were applied. As an exploratory analysis of dynamics, PCA with hierarchical clustering was applied to max-normalized trajectories of the 1000 most abundant clonotypes. Separately sequenced CD4+ and CD8+ repertoires were used to assign a CD4 or CD8 phenotype to each responding clone. TCRdb handled the public reads itself, with Q25 trimming in fastp and clone calling in MiXCR, and kept productive beta chains. All rows with the same CDR3 protein become a single entry with the most common DNA and genes. The V and J calls and clone size are TCRdb's, not the authors'. Across this sample there are 300,000 or so distinct CDR3 sequences, with about 16% seen only once. Over 20% of the sample is in the top ten clones.

V is cut back by 5 bases and J by 6 bases, with 5 bases in the junction unmatched. The germline V gene provides CDR1 SGHVS and CDR2 FNYEAQ. The CDR3 contains 13 residues, cysteine and phenylalanine counted. The only DNA kept is the CDR3, 39 bases in frame from the first base. Details on this clonotype: Its cognate antigen has yet to be identified. No much larger clone exists at a distance of one base, and base qualities are not known.

Overall results and qualifications from the work: Whether the second-wave clones peaking on day 37 were SARS-CoV-2 specific was not confirmed. From day 15 to 85, contracting clones showed balanced CD4/CD8 phenotypes, whereas a second wave of clones that expanded from day 15 to 37 leaned towards CD4+. Some responding clones were found in pre-infection memory, which suggests that pre-existing cross-reactive memory T cells took part in the SARS-CoV-2 response. Only a couple of mild cases were covered in the study, and larger cohorts including severe cases with pre-infection samples were considered necessary. Contracting CD4+ clones turned up mainly in the CM and EM memory subsets, whereas EMRA was where CD8+ clones were enriched.

The chain is made from TRBV7-6 and TRBJ1-1; 8 bases in the middle match TRBD1. The specimen was PBMCs or a T cell subset sorted from them (not recorded which). This TCR derives from a man between 18 and 35 years old who had mild COVID-19 (a few samples of this study predate the infection). The sample titles of this study are shuffled in the database, so cell type and time point are left out; the donor was told from shared clones. The CDR3 is CASSDRGISEAFF. The nucleotide sequence reads TGTGCCAGCAGCGACAGGGGTATCTCTGAAGCTTTCTTT.